What follows is one T cell receptor beta chain and its context. The antigen is unknown. This sample is drawn from a study of CD8 T cells in Susac syndrome. Study information: Patients with Susac syndrome who were sequenced included more than 5 with active disease and fewer than 10 in remission.

General study results and limits: As the study acknowledged, the number of individuals who were part of its TCR sequencing and HLA analysis was relatively small.

Germline lookup yields CDR1 LGHNA and CDR2 YNFKEQ. This CDR3 comprises 15 residues. Trimming took 0 bases from V and 1 from J, leaving 9 bases between them. Negative isolation was applied to CD8+ and CD4+ T cells, and FACS enrichment was applied to TEMRA cells. cDNA came from 0.5 to 1 ug RNA primed by random hexamers. TCRdb independently ran MiXCR on the immunoSEQ multiplex PCR reads; one entry per CDR3 protein. The sample has 95,000 to 150,000 distinct CDR3 sequences, over 95% seen once; the top ten hold approximately 0.15%. The clonotype was recovered from a human donor with Susac syndrome. The V and J genes are TRBV4-2 and TRBJ1-1; D is possibly TRBD1 (5 bases). Sample: CD4+ T cells from PBMCs. In nucleotides, the CDR3 is TGTGCCAGCAGCCAAGATGGGAGGGGGAACACTGAAGCTTTCTTT. Translation gives CASSQDGRGNTEAFF.